Presented here are 29 T cell receptor beta chains from one specimen sequenced in a study of radiation and T cells in renal cell carcinoma. Time point reported: blood 2 weeks post-SBRT. Treatment described: 15 Gy SBRT to primary tumor, nephrectomy 4 weeks later. Clones were read by immunoSEQ multiplex PCR, and TCRdb kept only the in-frame ones, dropping some. The sample consists of about 58,000 clones, roughly four fifths of them appearing once. This sample comprised blood, obtained from a patient whose treatment included radiotherapy and nephrectomy. The receptors were gathered from a man aged 55 to 70 with renal cell carcinoma.

The V gene is TRBV4-1, the J gene TRBJ1-4; possible D gene TRBD1, 5 bases. The CDR3 runs 15 residues. Germline loops: CDR1 MGHRA, CDR2 YSYEKL. Trimming shortened V by 1 base and J by 7 bases, and 13 bases separated the two germline ends. This CDR3 is CASSQGSGMGEKLFF. The CDR3 bases are TGCGCCAGCAGCCAAGGGTCAGGGATGGGTGAAAAACTGTTTTTT.

The rearrangement uses TRBV19 and TRBJ1-4, with 11 nucleotides matching TRBD1. Losses at the gene ends were 1 base for V and 7 bases for J; bases not matched to a gene: 5. The CDR3 sequence is 16 residues long. From germline, CDR1 is LNHDA and CDR2 SQIVND (reference sequence). The CDR3 nucleotides read TGTGCCAGTAGTATAGGATGGGGGACAGGGGGTGAAAAACTGTTTTTT. Translation gives CASSIGWGTGGEKLFF.

The chain combines TRBV10-2 with TRBJ2-2; D could derive from TRBD1 or TRBD2 (5 bases each). This CDR3 has 15 amino acids. The V gene lost 3 bases and the J gene lost 4 bases, with 12 bases spanning the gap. Germline V gives CDR1 WSHSY, CDR2 SAAADI. The CDR3 DNA follows: TGCGCCAGCAGTGATGGGGGACGGGGCACCGGGGAGCTGTTTTTT. It encodes CASSDGGRGTGELFF.

The chain links TRBV27 to TRBJ1-1, with a tentative D call TRBD1 (5 bases). There are 13 residues in the CDR3. The germline V gene encodes CDR1 MNHEY and CDR2 SMNVEV (reference sequence). V was pared by 9 bases and J by 1 base, with 12 bases between. This CDR3 reads CASFRQGNTEAFF. The CDR3 bases are TGTGCCAGTTTCCGCCAGGGGAACACTGAAGCTTTCTTT.

The rearrangement uses TRBV4-1 and TRBJ2-1, with D unresolved. The V gene's germline CDR1 is MGHRA and CDR2 YSYEKL. The germline V and J ends were trimmed by 2 bases and 3 bases, with 5 bases remaining between them. CDR3 length equals 13 residues. For the CDR3, the DNA is TGCGCCAGCAGCCAACCCGACTACAATGAGCAGTTCTTC. Translated, it gives CASSQPDYNEQFF.

The chain is built from TRBV7-8 and TRBJ2-3; D is unclear. Germline assignment: CDR1 SGHVS and CDR2 FQNEAQ. The CDR3 sequence is 13 residues long. V was pared by 0 bases and J by 5 bases, with 6 bases between. The CDR3 DNA reads as TGTGCCAGCAGCTTAGCGCTGATAGATACGCAGTATTTT. It specifies CASSLALIDTQYF.

The chain joins TRBV6-6 to TRBJ1-2; D is uncertain. The CDR3 totals 12 residues. CDR1 and CDR2 (germline): MNHNY, SVGAGI (reference sequence). V lost 4 bases and J lost 7, with 10 bases in between. The CDR3 loop reads CASSSPGFGYTF. The DNA of the CDR3 is TGTGCCAGCAGTTCCCCAGGCTTTGGCTACACCTTC.

The chain is built from TRBV6-5 and TRBJ2-2, with 11 bases fitting TRBD1. Germline lookup yields CDR1 MNHEY and CDR2 SVGAGI. V lost 8 bases, J lost 3 bases, and 5 bases stayed unmatched. CDR3 length equals 15 residues. CDR3 sequence: CASGRTGGDTGELFF. The CDR3 nucleotides read TGTGCCAGCGGTCGGACAGGGGGCGACACCGGGGAGCTGTTTTTT.

Only one count was recorded for this clone. The chain employs TRBV7-2 and TRBJ1-6; 10 nucleotides agree with TRBD1. The V gene end was trimmed by 4 bases and the J gene end by 5 bases; junction bases not matched to a gene: 2. This CDR3 comprises 15 residues. In germline, CDR1 is SGHTA, CDR2 FQGNSA. The CDR3 loop is CASSWGQGNNSPLHF. CDR3 coding DNA: TGTGCCAGCAGCTGGGGACAGGGGAATAATTCACCCCTCCACTTT.

This clone appeared a single time. The J gene is TRBJ2-1, the V gene TRBV7-7; TRBD2 matches 8 bases. This CDR3 has 16 residues. Germline V gene sequence: CDR1 SSHAT, CDR2 FNYEAQ (reference sequence). With 6 bases clipped from V and 4 bases from J, the junction kept 11 bases outside the gene matches. The CDR3 protein is CASSSIAGREYNEQFF. CDR3 DNA sequence: TGTGCCAGCAGTTCTATAGCGGGGAGAGAGTACAATGAGCAGTTCTTC.

V is TRBV5-1 and J is TRBJ1-2, with D unresolved. The ends were cut back, 2 bases at V and 0 bases at J, with 14 bases in the middle. The CDR3 runs 16 residues. Germline CDR1 reads SGHRS; CDR2 reads YFSETQ. The CDR3 nucleotides are TGCGCCAGCAGCTTAGGCCCGGTAAACGCTAACTATGGCTACACCTTC. Encoded protein: CASSLGPVNANYGYTF.

This clone is deemed medium-sized. V is TRBV7-2 and J is TRBJ1-5; no clear D gene. Germline CDR1 reads SGHTA; CDR2 reads FQGNSA. V dropped 7 bases and J dropped 3 bases, with 7 bases sitting between them. CDR3 size: 12 residues. CDR3 region: CASTQANQPQHF. The CDR3 bases are TGTGCCAGCACCCAGGCCAATCAGCCCCAGCATTTT.

The chain uses TRBV7-2 and TRBJ1-3; the match to TRBD1 covers 8 bases. This CDR3 contains 18 residues. The ends lost 1 base at V and 4 bases at J; junction bases unmatched: 12. The V gene's germline CDR1 is SGHTA and CDR2 FQGNSA. CDR3 residues: CASSLGGGRGRLGNTIYF. The DNA for the CDR3 is TGTGCCAGCAGCTTAGGCGGGGGCAGGGGGCGCTTGGGAAACACCATATATTTT.

The J gene is TRBJ2-5, the V gene TRBV19, with D maybe TRBD1 (6 bases). The germline V and J ends were trimmed by 5 bases and 4 bases, with 20 bases remaining between them. The germline gives CDR1 LNHDA, CDR2 SQIVND (reference sequence). CDR3 length: 16 residues. CDR3 DNA: TGTGCCAGTAGTCCTGGGACAAACGTCGTCCGAGAGACCCAGTACTTC. Amino acids: CASSPGTNVVRETQYF.

The V gene is TRBV11-2, the J gene TRBJ2-1; 14 positions agree with TRBD2. The CDR3 is made up of 15 amino acids. The J segment lost 6 bases and the V segment lost 5 bases, leaving 3 bases of the junction unmatched. The germline CDR1 and CDR2 sequences are SGHAT and FQNNGV. The CDR3 nucleotides read TGTGCCAGCAGCCCCGGACTAGCGGGGGGCAATGAGCAGTTCTTC. Encoded protein: CASSPGLAGGNEQFF.

V is TRBV7-9 and J is TRBJ2-2; a weak D match, TRBD2 (7 bases). This CDR3 spans 15 amino acids. With 1 base removed from V and 5 bases from J, the gap between germline ends came to 11 bases. Looked up from germline, CDR1 is SEHNR and CDR2 is FQNEAQ (reference sequence). This CDR3 is CASSLVGGPTGELFF. The CDR3 nucleotides read TGTGCCAGCAGCTTAGTCGGGGGGCCTACCGGGGAGCTGTTTTTT. The entire variable domain, with the rest obtained from reference TRBV7-9 and TRBJ2-2, is as follows: DTGVSQNPRHKITKRGQNVTFRCDPISEHNRLYWYRQTLGQGPEFLTYFQNEAQLEKSRLLSDRFSAERPKGSFSTLEIQRTEQGDSAMYLCASSLVGGPTGELFFGEGSRLTVL.

The rearrangement joins TRBV6-5 to TRBJ1-1, with D perhaps matching TRBD1 (6 bases). V gave up 6 bases and J gave up 9 bases, with 17 bases separating them. CDR1 is MNHEY, CDR2 SVGAGI, per germline. The CDR3 has 13 residues. This chain's CDR3 is CASRLTGLGKAFF. The CDR3 DNA reads TGTGCCAGCAGACTTACAGGGTTGGGGAAAGCTTTCTTT.

The V call is TRBV6-1, the J call TRBJ1-1, with no clear D. The CDR3 covers 13 residues. Trimming removed 10 bases from V and 3 bases from J, with 15 bases in between. Germline V gene lookup returns CDR1 MNHNS and CDR2 SASEGT. CDR3 amino acids: CAISDLRDTEAFF. CDR3 in DNA: TGTGCCATCTCGGACCTAAGGGACACTGAAGCTTTCTTT.

This chain links TRBV5-1 with TRBJ1-4; 10 nucleotides match TRBD1. The CDR3 has 18 residues. The J segment lost 3 bases and the V segment lost 3 bases, leaving 11 bases of the junction unmatched. Germline lookup yields CDR1 SGHRS and CDR2 YFSETQ. CDR3 nucleotides: TGCGCCAGCAGCTCCGGGACAGGGGATTCGGCTTCTAATGAAAAACTGTTTTTT. Translation gives CASSSGTGDSASNEKLFF.

This clone has only a few counts. The rearrangement uses TRBV6-1 and TRBJ1-1; D is unresolved. The CDR3 totals 12 residues. V was pared by 4 bases and J by 6 bases, with 9 bases between. The germline V gene encodes CDR1 MNHNS and CDR2 SASEGT. The CDR3 spells CASSVGFAEAFF. The CDR3 region has the DNA TGTGCCAGCAGTGTGGGGTTTGCTGAAGCTTTCTTT.

In its sample, this clone was seen a few times. The chain combines TRBV5-6 with TRBJ1-1; a weak D match, TRBD1 (5 bases). The germline V and J ends were trimmed by 3 bases and 9 bases, with 15 bases remaining between them. The CDR3 runs to 13 residues. Germline V lookup: CDR1 SGHDT, CDR2 YYEEEE. The DNA of the CDR3 is TGTGCCAGCAGCTCCCGGGACGCCCTTAAAGCTTTCTTT. Protein product: CASSSRDALKAFF.

The gene calls are TRBV29-1 and TRBJ1-1, with D uncertain. V lost 3 bases and J 1 base, leaving 6 bases between the germline ends. Germline CDR1 and CDR2: SQVTM and ANQGSEA. The CDR3 is 12 residues long. The CDR3 nucleotides are TGCAGCGTTGAGAACAGGAACACTGAAGCTTTCTTT. The encoded protein is CSVENRNTEAFF.

The chain carries TRBV6-1 and TRBJ2-2; TRBD2 agrees at 11 bases. J lost 7 bases, V lost 3 bases, and 7 bases had no gene match. Per germline, CDR1 MNHNS and CDR2 SASEGT. This CDR3 is 16 amino acids long. CDR3 amino acids: CASSEISGRGSGELFF. The CDR3 DNA reads as TGTGCCAGCAGTGAGATTAGCGGGAGGGGTAGCGGGGAGCTGTTTTTT.

The J gene is TRBJ1-1, the V gene TRBV6-6; D perhaps matches TRBD1 (5 bases). This CDR3 is built from 13 residues. Germline V gives CDR1 MNHNY, CDR2 SVGAGI (reference sequence). Trimming cost V 8 bases and J 1 base, with 11 bases left between them. CDR3: CASLRGRNTEAFF. CDR3 sequence (DNA): TGTGCCAGCCTTCGGGGGAGGAACACTGAAGCTTTCTTT.

In this sample, this clone turned up a few times. V is TRBV4-1 and J is TRBJ2-1; TRBD2 agrees at 9 bases. With V trimmed by 0 bases and J by 8 bases, 8 bases remained unmatched. The CDR3 is 16 residues long. Looked up from germline, CDR1 is MGHRA and CDR2 is YSYEKL. The CDR3 loop reads CASSQEGSGRVYEQFF. CDR3 sequence (DNA): TGCGCCAGCAGCCAAGAGGGTAGCGGGAGAGTCTATGAGCAGTTCTTC.

The chain combines TRBV2 with TRBJ2-3; TRBD2 aligns across 10 bases. Trimming at V came to 4 bases and at J to 6 bases, leaving 7 bases not matched to a gene. The V gene's germline CDR1 is SNHLY and CDR2 FYNNEI. The CDR3 has 15 residues. CDR3: CASSGASGGVDTQYF. CDR3 bases: TGTGCCAGCAGTGGGGCTAGCGGGGGCGTTGATACGCAGTATTTT.

This clone was recorded once. The rearrangement joins TRBV25-1 to TRBJ1-4; 10 positions agree with TRBD1. The V segment lost 0 bases and the J segment 6 bases; nucleotides outside the gene matches: 1. This CDR3 comprises 15 residues. Germline V gene data show CDR1 as MGHDK and CDR2 as SYGVNS. The CDR3 DNA sequence: TGTGCCAGCAGTGAATATGGGACAGGGGATGAAAAACTGTTTTTT. As protein: CASSEYGTGDEKLFF.

The chain couples TRBV4-1 to TRBJ2-7, with D possibly TRBD1 on 5 matching bases. CDR3 size: 15 residues. Germline V gene lookup returns CDR1 MGHRA and CDR2 YSYEKL. The germline V and J ends were trimmed by 4 bases and 5 bases, with 18 bases remaining between them. CDR3 nucleotide sequence: TGCGCCAGCAGCCCCGAAGTGACAGAAATGCACGAGCAGTACGTC. Translating it yields CASSPEVTEMHEQYV.

The V gene is TRBV27, the J gene TRBJ1-2, with a tentative D call TRBD1 (6 bases). Trimming took off 2 bases at V and 6 bases at J, with 10 bases between the two ends. Germline V gene lookup returns CDR1 MNHEY and CDR2 SMNVEV (reference sequence). The CDR3 length is 13 residues. The CDR3 DNA reads as TGTGCCAGCAGTTTACGGGGGCTGGATGGCTACACCTTC. Translation gives CASSLRGLDGYTF.